This T cell receptor beta chain was retrieved from a study of blood T cells in healthy people across ages. It was with a sample-barcoded 5' primer and a J-beta primer mix that a second PCR of roughly 7 to 12 cycles was run. TCRdb processed the 5' RACE reads anew with MiXCR; each CDR3 protein has one entry. Of about 1.4 million distinct CDR3 sequences listed, approximately 60% are singletons. Germline lookup yields CDR1 DFQATT and CDR2 SNEGSKA (reference sequence). The CDR3 spans 11 residues. Sequenced: blood. This chain connects TRBV20-1 to TRBJ2-1; D uncertain. Gene TRBJ2-7 matches the end of the DNA better, so the J call may be wrong. This clonotype was obtained from a man younger than 30 in good health. Here the CDR3 DNA reads TGCAGTGCTAGAGCCAGAGCCGAGCAGTACTTC. Encoded protein: CSARARAEQYF.